The clone carrying this TCR beta chain has only one observation. Other nucleotide sequences in the sample specify the same CDR3. The method was immunoSEQ multiplex PCR; TCRdb's version includes in-frame clones alone and lacks a portion of them. This table holds some 150,000 clones, approximately 80% found once. The data derive from a study of cytotoxic CD8 clonotypes in ibrutinib-treated CLL. Germline values: CDR1 SGHRS, CDR2 YFSETQ. The CDR3 loop spans 14 amino acids. Trimming took 4 bases from V and 7 from J; bases not matched to a gene: 6. PBMCs that had been cryopreserved were the source of approximately 2 micrograms of genomic DNA for TCR beta libraries.

Specimen: PBMCs, collected after 12 months of ibrutinib treatment. The V gene is TRBV5-1, the J gene TRBJ1-5; 9 nucleotides match TRBD1. The TCR originated in a human donor with chronic lymphocytic leukemia. CDR3 residues: CASSPGTGNQPQHF. DNA of the CDR3: TGCGCCAGCAGCCCCGGGACAGGGAACCAGCCCCAGCATTTT.